A single sample is the source of the 26 T cell receptor beta chains below, sequenced in a study of siplizumab effects on memory and regulatory T cells. TCRdb's table, derived via immunoSEQ multiplex PCR, lists solely in-frame clones and lacks some. Seen here are some 110,000 clones, approximately 94% observed once, and the top ten hold roughly 1.7%. The source material was non-Treg CD4+ T cells sorted from blood. All receptors come from a human donor in good health.

Worth noting for this clone: Other nucleotide sequences from this sample produce the same CDR3. This chain links TRBV6-5 with TRBJ1-1; TRBD1 is a possible D gene (5 bases). Per the germline V gene, CDR1 is MNHEY and CDR2 is SVGAGI. Trimming left V 4 bases short and J 5 bases short, with 5 bases between. CDR3 length: 11 amino acids. CDR3 residues: CASSSGTEAFF. CDR3 in DNA: TGTGCCAGCAGTTCAGGGACTGAAGCTTTCTTT.

The chain couples TRBV6-6 to TRBJ1-1; D uncertain. Germline loops: CDR1 MNHNY, CDR2 SVGAGI (reference sequence). The CDR3 contains 14 residues. Trimming left V 2 bases short and J 0 bases short, with 7 bases between. The CDR3 region is CASSYGGMNTEAFF. CDR3 DNA sequence: TGTGCCAGCAGTTACGGAGGCATGAACACTGAAGCTTTCTTT.

The chain links TRBV5-8 to TRBJ1-5; D unresolved. V shed 2 bases and J shed 4 bases, with 13 bases lying between them. Germline loops: CDR1 SGHTS, CDR2 YDEGEE. This CDR3 contains 15 residues. The CDR3 here is CASSLGQVGNQPQHF. As DNA, the CDR3 is TGTGCCAGCAGCTTAGGTCAGGTCGGGAATCAGCCCCAGCATTTT.

In its sample, this clone was seen a few times. This chain joins TRBV19 and TRBJ1-1; D gene ambiguous. The CDR3 covers 11 residues. In germline, CDR1 is LNHDA, CDR2 SQIVND (reference sequence). V was shortened by 7 bases and J by 1 base, with 4 bases between the two germline ends. In DNA form, the CDR3 reads TGTGCCAGTAAGGGGAACACTGAAGCTTTCTTT. This codes for CASKGNTEAFF.

The chain is built from TRBV6-1 and TRBJ2-4, with 8 nucleotides matching TRBD1. The ends lost 1 base at V and 7 bases at J; junction bases unmatched: 12. Germline assignment: CDR1 MNHNS and CDR2 SASEGT. This CDR3 comprises 17 residues. The CDR3 protein is CASSEVGGDRIGNIQYF. In nucleotides, the CDR3 is TGTGCCAGCAGTGAAGTGGGCGGGGACAGGATTGGGAACATTCAGTACTTC.

V is TRBV4-1 and J is TRBJ1-5; D is unresolved. Germline CDR1 and CDR2: MGHRA and YSYEKL. CDR3 size: 15 residues. Trimming removed 1 base from V and 0 bases from J, with 7 bases in between. CDR3 DNA: TGCGCCAGCAGCCAAGGACGGGGTAGCAATCAGCCCCAGCATTTT. It codes for CASSQGRGSNQPQHF.

The V gene is TRBV2, the J gene TRBJ1-1; tentatively, D is TRBD1 (5 bases). CDR1 and CDR2 (germline): SNHLY, FYNNEI. V was pared by 5 bases and J by 5 bases, with 12 bases between. This CDR3 has 13 residues. The CDR3 DNA sequence: TGTGCCAGCAGTAATTTGGGGGAAACTGAAGCTTTCTTT. Protein: CASSNLGETEAFF. Variable domain in full (rest from reference TRBV2 and TRBJ1-1): EPEVTQTPSHQVTQMGQEVILRCVPISNHLYFYWYRQILGQKVEFLVSFYNNEISEKSEIFDDQFSVERPDGSNFTLKIRSTKLEDSAMYFCASSNLGETEAFFGQGTRLTVV.

This clone is a singleton in its sample. The genes are TRBV7-2 and TRBJ2-2, with 9 positions matching TRBD2. Per germline, CDR1 SGHTA and CDR2 FQGNSA. This CDR3 is 17 amino acids long. J was trimmed by 6 bases and V by 7 bases; bases with no gene match: 15. The CDR3 nucleotides are TGTGCCAGCACCAATAGGATCGGCGGGGGGGCGTCCGGGGAGCTGTTTTTT. This sequence encodes CASTNRIGGGASGELFF.

The CDR3: CASSHPGQMNTEAFF. DNA for the CDR3: TGTGCCAGCAGCCATCCGGGACAGATGAACACTGAAGCTTTCTTT. The V gene is TRBV4-2, the J gene TRBJ1-1, with 7 bases aligning to TRBD1. With 3 bases clipped from V and 0 bases from J, the junction kept 4 bases outside the gene matches. In germline, CDR1 is LGHNA, CDR2 YNFKEQ. The CDR3 runs to 15 residues.

DNA of the CDR3: TGTGCCAGCAGCTTGGACCCTCGGCGCACTGAAGCTTTCTTT. This translates into CASSLDPRRTEAFF. The rearrangement links TRBV5-6 to TRBJ1-1; D gene uncertain. The CDR3 has 14 amino acids. With 0 bases removed from V and 4 bases from J, the gap between germline ends came to 10 bases. Per the germline V gene, CDR1 is SGHDT and CDR2 is YYEEEE.

The chain combines TRBV29-1 with TRBJ2-1; D is ambiguous. Germline-derived CDR1 and CDR2 are SQVTM and ANQGSEA. Trimming took off 6 bases at V and 9 bases at J, with 21 bases between the two ends. The CDR3 extends over 14 amino acids. The DNA of the CDR3 is TGCAGCGTCTACAGAATTCAGACCCAAACTGAGCAGTTCTTC. It yields the protein CSVYRIQTQTEQFF.

The chain has TRBV7-9 and TRBJ2-7; D is possibly TRBD2 (5 bases). The germline V and J ends were trimmed by 4 bases and 4 bases, with 11 bases remaining between them. Looked up from germline, CDR1 is SEHNR and CDR2 is FQNEAQ (reference sequence). The CDR3 runs to 13 residues. CDR3 coding DNA: TGTGCCAGCAGCTGGTCGAAGCGGTACGAGCAGTACTTC. This codes for CASSWSKRYEQYF. Together with reference TRBV7-9 and TRBJ2-7, the CDR3 gives the full variable domain: DTGVSQNPRHKITKRGQNVTFRCDPISEHNRLYWYRQTLGQGPEFLTYFQNEAQLEKSRLLSDRFSAERPKGSFSTLEIQRTEQGDSAMYLCASSWSKRYEQYFGPGTRLTVT.

The rearrangement uses TRBV10-3 and TRBJ2-1, with 10 bases fitting TRBD2. Trimming cost V 6 bases and J 3 bases; bases outside gene matches: 2. Looked up from germline, CDR1 is ENHRY and CDR2 is SYGVKD. CDR3 length equals 14 residues. The CDR3 region has the DNA TGTGCCATCAGAGGGACTAGCGACTACAATGAGCAGTTCTTC. This encodes CAIRGTSDYNEQFF.

The chain couples TRBV7-9 to TRBJ1-3, with D unclear. V lost 0 bases, J lost 2 bases, and 5 bases lay in between. CDR1 is SEHNR and CDR2 is FQNEAQ in the germline V gene (reference sequence). The CDR3 sequence is 14 residues long. CDR3 bases: TGTGCCAGCAGCTTAGCGGCAACTGGAAACACCATATATTTT. It specifies CASSLAATGNTIYF.

Here the CDR3 reads CASSPPMFF. The CDR3 nucleotides are TGTGCCAGCTCACCACCAATGTTTTTT. J is TRBJ2-2 and V is TRBV18; no clear D. Germline-derived CDR1 and CDR2 are KGHSH and LQKENI. Deletions cut 0 bases from V and 15 bases from J, with 2 bases between. The CDR3 totals 9 residues.

V gene TRBV2 combines with J gene TRBJ1-2; maybe TRBD1 (6 bases). The length of the CDR3 is 15 residues. V lost 5 bases, J lost 4 bases, and 17 bases lay in between. Germline V lookup: CDR1 SNHLY, CDR2 FYNNEI. As DNA, the CDR3 is TGTGCCAGCAGTCCACCGGGACAACAAGGCTATGGCTACACCTTC. As protein: CASSPPGQQGYGYTF.

The gene calls are TRBV5-1 and TRBJ1-1; D is perhaps TRBD1 (6 bases). V was cut by 5 bases and J by 1 base, with 12 bases left in between. The CDR3 is 14 residues long. The germline CDR1 and CDR2 sequences are SGHRS and YFSETQ. CDR3 bases: TGCGCCAGCAGTCCGGGACATTGGAACACTGAAGCTTTCTTT. It translates to CASSPGHWNTEAFF. Filled out from reference TRBV5-1 and TRBJ1-1, the complete variable domain reads KAGVTQTPRYLIKTRGQQVTLSCSPISGHRSVSWYQQTPGQGLQFLFEYFSETQRNKGNFPGRFSGRQFSNSRSEMNVSTLELGDSALYLCASSPGHWNTEAFFGQGTRLTVV.

J is TRBJ1-4 and V is TRBV5-6; a possible D gene is TRBD1 (5 bases). V was trimmed by 0 bases and J by 8 bases, leaving 8 bases between them. Germline values: CDR1 SGHDT, CDR2 YYEEEE. This CDR3 is built from 13 residues. The CDR3 coding sequence is TGTGCCAGCAGCTTGGCCTGGGGGGAAAAACTGTTTTTT. Translated: CASSLAWGEKLFF.

V and J are TRBV19 and TRBJ1-2; 7 nucleotides match TRBD1. The CDR3 has 17 residues. Per the germline V gene, CDR1 is LNHDA and CDR2 is SQIVND (reference sequence). The J segment lost 4 bases and the V segment lost 4 bases, leaving 15 bases of the junction unmatched. This chain's CDR3 is CASSTLPTGAGSYGYTF. CDR3 in DNA: TGTGCCAGTAGTACTTTGCCTACAGGGGCGGGGAGCTATGGCTACACCTTC.

Here the CDR3 DNA reads TGTGCCAGCAGCCAAGAGGGGACAGGGGCGGGGGAGCTGTTTTTT. Translated, it gives CASSQEGTGAGELFF. The chain links TRBV4-2 to TRBJ2-2; 10 nucleotides line up with TRBD1. CDR3 length: 15 amino acids. V dropped 0 bases and J dropped 8; count of bases not matched to a gene: 3. Germline lookup yields CDR1 LGHNA and CDR2 YNFKEQ.

This sequence joins TRBV7-9 and TRBJ2-7, with D maybe TRBD2 (6 bases). The length of the CDR3 is 14 residues. CDR1 SEHNR and CDR2 FQNEAQ come from the germline V gene (reference sequence). Trimming left V 8 bases short and J 5 bases short, with 19 bases between. The CDR3 DNA follows: TGTGCCAGCTCCCGGCGGGGTCAACCTGACGAGCAGTACTTC. This encodes CASSRRGQPDEQYF.

In this sample, this clone turned up once. The V call is TRBV7-2, the J call TRBJ1-3; no firm D call. V was trimmed by 5 bases and J by 2 bases, leaving 10 bases between them. Germline CDR1 is SGHTA and CDR2 is FQGNSA. This CDR3 region has 14 residues. CDR3 nucleotides: TGTGCCAGCAGCCCTATGCTAGCTGGAAACACCATATATTTT. Amino acid sequence: CASSPMLAGNTIYF.

The gene calls are TRBV12-5 and TRBJ1-1, with TRBD1 as a possible D gene (6 bases). CDR1 LGHNT and CDR2 FRNRAP come from the germline V gene. The length of the CDR3 is 14 residues. Trimming cost V 7 bases and J 6 bases, with 18 bases left between them. For the CDR3, the DNA is TGTGCTAGTGCCCCACCTGCAGGGGACCCTGAAGCTTTCTTT. Its protein product is CASAPPAGDPEAFF.

The J gene is TRBJ2-3, the V gene TRBV5-1, with TRBD1 as a possible D gene (5 bases). The V and J ends lost 4 bases and 6 bases respectively, with 18 bases between them. The germline V gene encodes CDR1 SGHRS and CDR2 YFSETQ. The CDR3 totals 15 residues. DNA for the CDR3: TGCGCCAGCAGCACAGGATCAAACATTGGGGATACGCAGTATTTT. Translated: CASSTGSNIGDTQYF.

This chain joins TRBV28 and TRBJ2-1; possible D gene TRBD2, 5 bases. The V gene's germline CDR1 is MDHEN and CDR2 SYDVKM. Trimming took off 5 bases at V and 9 bases at J, with 14 bases between the two ends. The CDR3 has 13 amino acids. As DNA, the CDR3 is TGTGCCAGCAGTCCCACACTAGTTACTGAGCAGTTCTTC. This encodes CASSPTLVTEQFF.

The chain uses TRBV7-2 and TRBJ1-3; 10 bases fit TRBD1. Looked up from germline, CDR1 is SGHTA and CDR2 is FQGNSA. V lost 5 bases, J lost 3 bases, and 4 bases stayed unmatched. The CDR3 contains 15 residues. CDR3 residues: CASSPDRGFGNTIYF. The CDR3 DNA reads TGTGCCAGCAGCCCGGACAGGGGGTTTGGAAACACCATATATTTT.